A selection of T cell receptor beta chains follows, all from one sample in a study of long-term antiretroviral therapy in people with HIV. Sequenced by immunoSEQ multiplex PCR; TCRdb stores in-frame clones only, minus some. The sample has some 23,000 clones, roughly 82% seen once. Here the sequenced sample was unsorted PBMCs, taken 0.3 years after starting antiretroviral therapy. The source is a man in his forties or fifties with HIV. The CDR3 runs from the conserved cysteine through the conserved F or W. The order of the fields is J gene, V gene, D gene, clone size, CDR3 protein, CDR3 DNA. A D gene is named only where the DNA matches it firmly. The size field is filled for only some rows; it gives once, few, many or a size class.

J: TRBJ1-1
V: TRBV30
D: .
size: .
CDR3: CAGLNTEAFF
DNA: TGTGCCGGACTAAACACTGAAGCTTTCTTT

J: TRBJ1-2
V: TRBV18
D: .
size: .
CDR3: CASSPSTNYGYTF
DNA: TGTGCCAGCTCCCCTTCTACTAACTATGGCTACACCTTC

J: TRBJ2-1
V: TRBV28
D: TRBD2
size: .
CDR3: CASSSGTRLHNEQFF
DNA: TGTGCCAGCAGTTCCGGGACTAGATTACACAATGAGCAGTTCTTC

J: TRBJ2-6
V: TRBV4-3
D: .
size: few
CDR3: CASSQDYGAGANVLTF
DNA: TGCGCCAGCAGCCAAGATTACGGTGCTGGGGCCAACGTCCTGACTTTC

J: TRBJ2-7
V: TRBV18
D: .
size: .
CDR3: CASSPSPLGNKNEQYF
DNA: TGTGCCAGCTCACCAAGCCCGCTAGGGAATAAGAACGAGCAGTACTTC

J: TRBJ2-1
V: TRBV7-9
D: TRBD1
size: .
CDR3: CASSPTGDNEQFF
DNA: TGTGCCAGCAGCCCAACAGGGGACAATGAGCAGTTCTTC

J: TRBJ1-2
V: TRBV2
D: .
size: .
CDR3: CASTSGRNYGYTF
DNA: TGTGCCAGCACATCAGGGCGAAACTATGGCTACACCTTC

J: TRBJ2-7
V: TRBV6-4
D: TRBD2
size: .
CDR3: CASSARVLAGGPNDEQYF
DNA: TGTGCCAGCAGCGCGAGGGTACTAGCGGGGGGGCCAAACGACGAGCAGTACTTC

J: TRBJ1-1
V: TRBV6-5
D: .
size: .
CDR3: CASSYLLPRDTEAFF
DNA: TGTGCCAGCAGTTACCTCCTCCCCCGGGACACTGAAGCTTTCTTT

J: TRBJ1-5
V: TRBV7-9
D: TRBD1
size: .
CDR3: CASSRQGNQPQHF
DNA: TGTGCCAGCAGCCGACAGGGGAATCAGCCCCAGCATTTT

J: TRBJ2-7
V: TRBV9
D: TRBD1
size: once
CDR3: CASSARTGGSEQYF
DNA: TGTGCCAGCAGCGCGAGGACAGGGGGCAGCGAGCAGTACTTC

J: TRBJ1-2
V: TRBV2
D: TRBD1
size: few
CDR3: CASTDRDYGYTF
DNA: TGTGCCAGCACCGACAGGGACTATGGCTACACCTTC

J: TRBJ2-7
V: TRBV28
D: .
size: once
CDR3: CASSLRPAVSYEQYF
DNA: TGTGCCAGCAGTTTACGTCCAGCGGTCTCCTACGAGCAGTACTTC

J: TRBJ1-2
V: TRBV15
D: .
size: .
CDR3: CATSSQVPNYGYTF
DNA: TGTGCCACCAGCAGTCAGGTACCAAACTATGGCTACACCTTC

J: TRBJ1-1
V: TRBV4-3
D: .
size: .
CDR3: CASSQDLFRVSDTEAFF
DNA: TGCGCCAGCAGCCAAGATCTTTTCAGGGTAAGCGACACTGAAGCTTTCTTT

J: TRBJ2-2
V: TRBV9
D: .
size: .
CDR3: CASGPGGPGELFF
DNA: TGTGCCAGCGGGCCTGGGGGCCCCGGGGAGCTGTTTTTT

J: TRBJ1-3
V: TRBV28
D: TRBD1
size: .
CDR3: CASSWGQSISGNTIYF
DNA: TGTGCCAGCAGTTGGGGACAGTCGATCTCTGGAAACACCATATATTTT

J: TRBJ2-2
V: TRBV15
D: TRBD1
size: .
CDR3: CATSGKRGTGVAGELFF
DNA: TGTGCCACCAGCGGGAAACGAGGGACAGGGGTTGCCGGGGAGCTGTTTTTT

J: TRBJ1-2
V: TRBV5-1
D: .
size: few
CDR3: CASSLETGYGYTF
DNA: TGCGCCAGCAGCTTGGAAACAGGCTATGGCTACACCTTC

J: TRBJ1-2
V: TRBV4-3
D: .
size: .
CDR3: CASSHEGAAGYGYTF
DNA: TGCGCCAGCAGCCATGAAGGGGCGGCTGGCTATGGCTACACCTTC